Following are 7 T cell receptor beta chains from one sample sequenced in a study of T cell responses to AZD1222 COVID-19 vaccine. Libraries were prepared by immunoSEQ multiplex PCR; TCRdb keeps only in-frame clonotypes and omits some of them. The sample has 120,000 or so clones; around 89% are singletons. The input for sequencing was peripheral blood, taken on day 0 of MenACWY control vaccination. These receptors originate from an adult in good health.

This clone was seen a single time. The chain has TRBV27 and TRBJ2-4; D is possibly TRBD1 (5 bases). V was pared by 4 bases and J by 10 bases, with 14 bases between. Germline-derived CDR1 and CDR2 are MNHEY and SMNVEV (reference sequence). CDR3 length: 13 amino acids. In DNA, the CDR3 is TGTGCCAGCAGTTCGGACCGACAGACTATTCAGTACTTC. Residues: CASSSDRQTIQYF.

This chain links TRBV30 with TRBJ2-1; D unresolved. Per germline, CDR1 GTSNPN and CDR2 SVGIG (reference sequence). Trimming removed 0 bases at V and 5 bases at J, with 5 bases between. The length of the CDR3 is 12 residues. The CDR3 loop reads CAWSVKDNEQFF. Here the CDR3 DNA reads TGTGCCTGGAGTGTGAAAGACAATGAGCAGTTCTTC.

The chain uses TRBV7-2 and TRBJ2-7; 9 bases match TRBD1. CDR1 and CDR2 from the germline V gene are SGHTA and FQGNSA. The J segment lost 7 bases and the V segment lost 3 bases, leaving 10 bases of the junction unmatched. The CDR3 runs 15 residues. Here the CDR3 DNA reads TGTGCCAGCAGCTTCCTACCACAGGGGGCCGGGGAGCAGTACTTC. Residues: CASSFLPQGAGEQYF.

This rearrangement joins TRBV11-3 to TRBJ1-1, with TRBD1 matching over 8 bases. Germline V CDR1 and CDR2: SGHNT, YENEEA. This CDR3 spans 15 amino acids. Unmatched junction bases numbered 5, after V lost 4 bases and J lost 1 base. The CDR3 DNA reads as TGTGCCAGCAGCTACAGGACAGGGCCGAACACTGAAGCTTTCTTT. Protein product: CASSYRTGPNTEAFF.

This rearrangement joins TRBV25-1 to TRBJ1-2, with D possibly matching TRBD1 (5 bases). With 4 bases removed from V and 0 bases from J, the gap between germline ends came to 9 bases. Germline assignment: CDR1 MGHDK and CDR2 SYGVNS. This CDR3 is 14 amino acids long. The CDR3 region is CASSAAGTNYGYTF. Here the CDR3 DNA reads TGTGCCAGCAGTGCCGCAGGGACTAACTATGGCTACACCTTC.

As for this clone: The sample contains more than one DNA sequence encoding this CDR3. This sequence joins TRBV12-3 or TRBV12-4 and TRBJ2-3; unclear D gene. Trimming removed 5 bases at V and 2 bases at J, with 5 bases between. The CDR3 contains 12 residues. The CDR3 loop reads CASSLITDTQYF. In DNA, the CDR3 is TGTGCCAGCAGTCTCATCACAGATACGCAGTATTTT.

In this sample, this clone turned up once. The rearrangement uses TRBV24-1 and TRBJ1-2, with 8 bases matching TRBD1. Losses at the gene ends were 3 bases for V and 4 bases for J; bases not matched to a gene: 9. Germline V lookup: CDR1 KGHDR, CDR2 SFDVKD. This CDR3 contains 16 residues. The CDR3 nucleotides are TGTGCCACCAGTGATCCGAGGACAGGGACGATCTATGGCTACACCTTC. Translating gives CATSDPRTGTIYGYTF.